This record concerns one T cell receptor (beta chain) sequence. The CDR3 has 16 residues. Per germline, CDR1 SEHNR and CDR2 FQNEAQ (reference sequence). The germline V and J ends were trimmed by 1 base and 4 bases, with 14 bases remaining between them. This record belongs to a study of control samples from healthy donors and cancer patients. Assay used: immunoSEQ multiplex PCR; TCRdb lists only in-frame clones, some missing. The repertoire holds 390,000 or so clones, with approximately 90% as singletons. This TCR came from a man in his forties or fifties with head and neck cancer. The sequencing input was PBMCs. This chain uses TRBV7-9 with TRBJ2-1; possible D gene TRBD1, 6 bases. The CDR3 here is CASSLDKDSKYNEQFF. The DNA for the CDR3 is TGTGCCAGCAGCTTAGATAAGGACAGCAAGTACAATGAGCAGTTCTTC.